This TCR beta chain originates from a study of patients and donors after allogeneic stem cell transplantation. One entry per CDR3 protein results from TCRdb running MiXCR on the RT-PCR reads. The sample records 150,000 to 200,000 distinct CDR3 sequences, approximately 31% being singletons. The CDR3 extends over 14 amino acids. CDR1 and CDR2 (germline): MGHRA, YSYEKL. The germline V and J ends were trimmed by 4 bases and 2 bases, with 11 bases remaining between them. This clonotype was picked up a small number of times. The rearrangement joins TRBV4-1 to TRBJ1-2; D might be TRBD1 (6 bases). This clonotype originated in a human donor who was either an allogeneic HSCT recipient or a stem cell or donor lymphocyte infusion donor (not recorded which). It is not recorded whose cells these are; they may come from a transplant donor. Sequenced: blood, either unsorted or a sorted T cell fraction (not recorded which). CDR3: CASSRLDSNYGYTF. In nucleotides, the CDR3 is TGCGCCAGCAGCCGCCTGGACAGCAACTATGGCTACACCTTC.